This is a list of T cell receptor beta chains from one sample in a study of T cell responses to AZD1222 COVID-19 vaccine. Generated by immunoSEQ multiplex PCR, the TCRdb table keeps only in-frame clones and is missing some. The sample has some 170,000 clones; about 93% are singletons. Source: peripheral blood, taken 28 days after the second dose of the MenACWY control vaccine. The receptor set was obtained from an adult who received the MenACWY meningococcal vaccine as a control. Both conserved end residues are part of each CDR3. Fields, in order: J gene, D gene, V gene, clone size, CDR3 DNA, CDR3 protein. D genes are given only for firm matches. Size values are once, few and many counts, or a class for expanded clones, and some rows have none.

j_call: TRBJ2-2
d_call: .
v_call: TRBV11-3
clone_size: .
cdr3_nt: TGTGCCAGCAGCTCAGGGGGGCACACCGGGGAGCTGTTTTTT
cdr3_aa: CASSSGGHTGELFF

j_call: TRBJ1-2
d_call: .
v_call: TRBV11-2
clone_size: .
cdr3_nt: TGTGCCAGCAGCTTACGCCCATTAGCTAACTATGGCTACACCTTC
cdr3_aa: CASSLRPLANYGYTF

j_call: TRBJ2-5
d_call: .
v_call: TRBV5-4
clone_size: once
cdr3_nt: TGTGCCAGCAGCGCCGGGGGCGGCGAGACCCAGTACTTC
cdr3_aa: CASSAGGGETQYF

j_call: TRBJ1-1
d_call: .
v_call: TRBV5-1
clone_size: .
cdr3_nt: TGCGCCAGCAGCTACCTAGGACAGAACACTGAAGCTTTCTTT
cdr3_aa: CASSYLGQNTEAFF

j_call: TRBJ1-2
d_call: TRBD1
v_call: TRBV5-4
clone_size: once
cdr3_nt: TGTGCCAGCAGCCCAGGACAGGGGAGGGACTACTATGGCTACACCTTC
cdr3_aa: CASSPGQGRDYYGYTF

j_call: TRBJ2-5
d_call: .
v_call: TRBV27
clone_size: .
cdr3_nt: TGTGCCAGCAGTCATTACGGCGAGACCCAGTACTTC
cdr3_aa: CASSHYGETQYF

j_call: TRBJ2-6
d_call: .
v_call: TRBV4-1
clone_size: .
cdr3_nt: TGCGCCAGCAGCCATACTTCGGGGGCCAACGTCCTGACTTTC
cdr3_aa: CASSHTSGANVLTF

j_call: TRBJ1-1
d_call: .
v_call: TRBV5-6
clone_size: .
cdr3_nt: TGTGCCAGCAGCTTCGCGCTGACTGAAGCTTTCTTT
cdr3_aa: CASSFALTEAFF

j_call: TRBJ1-3
d_call: .
v_call: TRBV19
clone_size: few
cdr3_nt: TGTGCCAGTACCCCACCTGGAAACACCATATATTTT
cdr3_aa: CASTPPGNTIYF

j_call: TRBJ2-7
d_call: .
v_call: TRBV18
clone_size: .
cdr3_nt: TGTGCCAGCTCACCCCAACTGGCCGAGCAGTACTTC
cdr3_aa: CASSPQLAEQYF

j_call: TRBJ1-4
d_call: .
v_call: TRBV5-5
clone_size: once
cdr3_nt: TGTGCCAGCAGCTCCGGACGGTCTCCAACTAATGAAAAACTGTTTTTT
cdr3_aa: CASSSGRSPTNEKLFF

j_call: TRBJ1-3
d_call: .
v_call: TRBV12-3/TRBV12-4
clone_size: once
cdr3_nt: TGTGCCAGCAGTTCATACTCTGGAAACACCATATATTTT
cdr3_aa: CASSSYSGNTIYF

j_call: TRBJ1-2
d_call: .
v_call: TRBV14
clone_size: .
cdr3_nt: TGTGCCAGCAGCCCCCGAGCAGGGGATGGCTACACCTTC
cdr3_aa: CASSPRAGDGYTF

j_call: TRBJ2-1
d_call: .
v_call: TRBV7-8
clone_size: .
cdr3_nt: TGTGCCAGCAGCTTGGGGGTTGGATCCTACAATGAGCAGTTCTTC
cdr3_aa: CASSLGVGSYNEQFF

j_call: TRBJ1-2
d_call: .
v_call: TRBV4-1
clone_size: .
cdr3_nt: TGCGCCAGCAGCCCACGACAGACTAACTATGGCTACACCTTC
cdr3_aa: CASSPRQTNYGYTF

j_call: TRBJ2-1
d_call: .
v_call: TRBV4-3
clone_size: .
cdr3_nt: TGCGCCAGCAGCCAAGTGGGTGGTGAGCAGTTCTTC
cdr3_aa: CASSQVGGEQFF

j_call: TRBJ2-1
d_call: .
v_call: TRBV3-1/TRBV3-2
clone_size: .
cdr3_nt: TGTGCCAGCAGCCAAGGACGATTTTTTGGTGAGCAGTTCTTC
cdr3_aa: CASSQGRFFGEQFF

j_call: TRBJ2-7
d_call: .
v_call: TRBV7-5
clone_size: .
cdr3_nt: TGTGCCAGAAGCGCCCGGACGGTCCCCCCAGGGCTCTACGAGCAGTACTTC
cdr3_aa: CARSARTVPPGLYEQYF

j_call: TRBJ1-6
d_call: .
v_call: TRBV14
clone_size: .
cdr3_nt: TGTGCCAGCAGCCATCTTAGCTCCTATAATTCACCCCTCCACTTT
cdr3_aa: CASSHLSSYNSPLHF

j_call: TRBJ1-2
d_call: .
v_call: TRBV14
clone_size: .
cdr3_nt: TGTGCCAGCAGCCCCCCGGGCCTCGGCAGAGATGGCTACACCTTC
cdr3_aa: CASSPPGLGRDGYTF

j_call: TRBJ1-1
d_call: .
v_call: TRBV5-1
clone_size: .
cdr3_nt: TGCGCCAGCGCCTCCACGCCTGCGAACACTGAAGCTTTCTTT
cdr3_aa: CASASTPANTEAFF

j_call: TRBJ2-2
d_call: TRBD1
v_call: TRBV30
clone_size: .
cdr3_nt: TGTGCCTGGAGGCAGGGACAGTCGACCGGGGAGCTGTTTTTT
cdr3_aa: CAWRQGQSTGELFF

j_call: TRBJ1-1
d_call: .
v_call: TRBV6-5
clone_size: .
cdr3_nt: TGTGCCAGCAGGGTGATGGTTATGAACACTGAAGCTTTCTTT
cdr3_aa: CASRVMVMNTEAFF